This T cell receptor (beta chain) was documented in a study of blood T cell repertoires in COVID-19. Study background: Italy, Spain and the United States were the sources of the convalescent and acute COVID-19 samples. From T cells, B-cell-depleted T cells, or PBMCs came the material, which was cDNA or gDNA.

Original processing notes: Amplified reference gene primers provided the basis for estimating nucleated cell counts. Measured with immunoSEQ multiplex PCR; TCRdb has only the in-frame clones, and not every one. The DNA was the basis for D and trimming; V, J and clone size are from that table. Here the sample spans over 300,000 clones, 90% being singletons. From germline, CDR1 is MNHEY and CDR2 SVGEGT. This CDR3 region has 15 residues. Trimming took 2 bases from V and 0 from J, leaving 10 bases between them. The TCR comes from a man aged 18 to 35 with active or convalescent COVID-19. The gene calls are TRBV6-2 or TRBV6-3 and TRBJ2-5, with a weak D call TRBD1 (5 bases). Specimen: peripheral blood. The CDR3 DNA is TGTGCCAGCAGTTACCCGAAGGGGTACCAAGAGACCCAGTACTTC. It specifies CASSYPKGYQETQYF.